Shown below are 8 T cell receptor beta chains from a single sample sequenced in a study of cytomegalovirus exposure and HLA in healthy donors. The PCR made use of 60 Vbeta and 13 Jbeta primers. TCRdb keeps only in-frame clones here, not all; method: immunoSEQ multiplex PCR. The sample lists some 110,000 clones; roughly three quarters were seen once. Input material: PBMCs. Receptor source: a young woman in good health and CMV-seronegative.

J is TRBJ1-2 and V is TRBV4-1; 12 positions agree with TRBD1. Germline V gives CDR1 MGHRA, CDR2 YSYEKL. Trimming took 3 bases from V and 3 from J; bases not matched to a gene: 5. This CDR3 spans 16 amino acids. This CDR3 is CASSHGTGGADYGYTF. The CDR3 DNA follows: TGCGCCAGCAGCCACGGGACAGGGGGCGCTGACTATGGCTACACCTTC.

The chain links TRBV5-1 to TRBJ1-1, with no clear D. The CDR3 is 15 amino acids. The germline gives CDR1 SGHRS, CDR2 YFSETQ. Trimming took off 0 bases at V and 3 bases at J, with 12 bases between the two ends. CDR3 residues: CASSLAWGAYTEAFF. The CDR3 DNA reads TGCGCCAGCAGCTTGGCCTGGGGAGCTTACACTGAAGCTTTCTTT.

This sequence joins TRBV14 and TRBJ1-2, with D uncertain. The CDR3 is 16 amino acids. The germline V gene has CDR1 SGHDN and CDR2 FVKESK. The V gene lost 5 bases and the J gene lost 7 bases, with 23 bases spanning the gap. In DNA, the CDR3 is TGTGCCAGCAGCTCCAAAGGTATCCGGGTTGATAGTGGCTACACCTTC. Translating it yields CASSSKGIRVDSGYTF.

The table lists this clone with a few counts. The chain couples TRBV2 to TRBJ1-2; D is ambiguous. The germline V gene encodes CDR1 SNHLY and CDR2 FYNNEI. V shed 6 bases and J shed 8 bases, with 13 bases lying between them. The CDR3 is 12 residues long. CDR3: CASRVEGGGYTF. The CDR3 DNA reads as TGTGCCAGCAGGGTGGAGGGTGGCGGCTACACCTTC.

This clone has a single count. The chain combines TRBV29-1 with TRBJ1-1; TRBD1 aligns across 10 bases. V was clipped by 6 bases and J by 4 bases; unmatched bases: 8. The CDR3 length is 14 residues. In germline, CDR1 is SQVTM, CDR2 ANQGSEA. CDR3 sequence: CSVATGGFGTEAFF. CDR3 DNA: TGCAGCGTCGCGACAGGGGGCTTCGGCACTGAAGCTTTCTTT.

The CDR3 protein is CASTKAGGPTDTQYF. CDR3 nucleotides: TGTGCCAGCACCAAAGCGGGGGGGCCGACAGATACGCAGTATTTT. The chain carries TRBV7-3 and TRBJ2-3; TRBD2 agrees at 10 bases. This CDR3 comprises 15 residues. J was trimmed by 3 bases and V by 7 bases; bases with no gene match: 7. The germline CDR1 and CDR2 sequences are SGHTA and FQGTGA. Combining the CDR3 with reference TRBV7-3 and TRBJ2-3 gives the whole variable domain GAGVSQTPSNKVTEKGKYVELRCDPISGHTALYWYRQSLGQGPEFLIYFQGTGAADDSGLPNDRFFAVRPEGSVSTLKIQRTERGDSAVYLCASTKAGGPTDTQYFGPGTRLTVL.

The chain carries TRBV7-4 and TRBJ1-5; the match to TRBD1 covers 7 bases. The length of the CDR3 is 15 residues. V lost 2 bases to trimming and J lost 7 bases; unmatched junction nucleotides: 8. Germline V gene lookup returns CDR1 SGHVT and CDR2 SQSDAQ. The CDR3 loop is CASSLRTGGRQPQHF. The CDR3 coding sequence is TGTGCCAGCAGCTTAAGGACAGGAGGTCGCCAGCCCCAGCATTTT.

CDR3 residues: CASSVPPGTGVIEAFF. The DNA of the CDR3 is TGTGCCAGCAGTGTGCCCCCCGGGACAGGGGTTATTGAAGCTTTCTTT. The chain uses TRBV6-1 and TRBJ1-1; 10 bases are a match to TRBD1. J lost 7 bases, V lost 4 bases, and 12 bases had no gene match. The CDR3 sequence is 16 residues long. CDR1 is MNHNS, CDR2 SASEGT, per germline.